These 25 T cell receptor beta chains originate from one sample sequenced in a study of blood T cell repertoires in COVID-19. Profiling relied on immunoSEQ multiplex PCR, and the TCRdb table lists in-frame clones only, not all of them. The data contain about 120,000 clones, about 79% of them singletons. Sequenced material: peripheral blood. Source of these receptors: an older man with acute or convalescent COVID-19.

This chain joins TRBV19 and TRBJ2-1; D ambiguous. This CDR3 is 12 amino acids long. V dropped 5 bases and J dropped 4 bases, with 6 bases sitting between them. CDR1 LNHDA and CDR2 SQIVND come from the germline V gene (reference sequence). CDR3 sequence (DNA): TGTGCCAGTAGTTTGGAGTACAATGAGCAGTTCTTC. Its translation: CASSLEYNEQFF. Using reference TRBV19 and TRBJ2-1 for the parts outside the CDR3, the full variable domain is DGGITQSPKYLFRKEGQNVTLSCEQNLNHDAMYWYRQDPGQGLRLIYYSQIVNDFQKGDIAEGYSVSREKKESFPLTVTSAQKNPTAFYLCASSLEYNEQFFGPGTRLTVL.

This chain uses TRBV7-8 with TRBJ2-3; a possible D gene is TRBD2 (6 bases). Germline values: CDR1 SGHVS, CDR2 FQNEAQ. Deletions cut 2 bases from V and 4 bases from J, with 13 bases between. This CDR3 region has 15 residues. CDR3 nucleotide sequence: TGTGCCAGCAGCTTACGGCTAGCGCGATCAGATACGCAGTATTTT. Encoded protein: CASSLRLARSDTQYF.

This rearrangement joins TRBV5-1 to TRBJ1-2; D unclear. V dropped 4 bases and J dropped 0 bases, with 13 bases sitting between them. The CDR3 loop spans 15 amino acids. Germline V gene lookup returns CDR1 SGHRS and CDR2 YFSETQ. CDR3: CASSPRAGTNYGYTF. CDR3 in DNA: TGCGCCAGCAGCCCCCGAGCGGGGACTAACTATGGCTACACCTTC.

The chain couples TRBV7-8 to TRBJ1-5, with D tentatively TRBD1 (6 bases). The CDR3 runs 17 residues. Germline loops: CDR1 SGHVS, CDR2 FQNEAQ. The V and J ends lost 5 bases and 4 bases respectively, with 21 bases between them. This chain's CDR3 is CASSLDLGGDGNQPQHF. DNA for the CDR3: TGTGCCAGCAGCCTTGACTTAGGGGGTGATGGAAATCAGCCCCAGCATTTT.

The CDR3 loop reads CASSLGGEGNQPQHF. For the CDR3, the DNA is TGTGCCAGCAGCTTAGGAGGGGAGGGCAATCAGCCCCAGCATTTT. The chain links TRBV11-3 to TRBJ1-5; D possibly corresponds to TRBD1 (5 bases). Trimming shortened V by 1 base and J by 2 bases, and 9 bases separated the two germline ends. CDR3 length equals 15 residues. Germline CDR1 reads SGHNT; CDR2 reads YENEEA.

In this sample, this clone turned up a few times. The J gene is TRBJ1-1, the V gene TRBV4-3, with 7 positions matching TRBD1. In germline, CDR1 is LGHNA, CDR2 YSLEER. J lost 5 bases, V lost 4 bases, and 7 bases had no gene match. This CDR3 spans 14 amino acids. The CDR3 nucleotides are TGCGCCAGCAGCCCCCGAGGCAGGGGGACTGAAGCTTTCTTT. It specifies CASSPRGRGTEAFF.

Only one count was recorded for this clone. The DNA for the CDR3 is TGTGCCAGCAGTCCACAGGGTGGGGCCTACAATGAGCAGTTCTTC. Protein: CASSPQGGAYNEQFF. V and J are TRBV5-6 and TRBJ2-1, with a tentative D call TRBD1 (6 bases). Trimming pared 5 bases from V and 2 bases from J, leaving 14 bases between. The CDR3 has 15 amino acids. In germline, CDR1 is SGHDT, CDR2 YYEEEE. Full variable domain (missing parts from reference TRBV5-6 and TRBJ2-1): DAGVTQSPTHLIKTRGQQVTLRCSPKSGHDTVSWYQQALGQGPQFIFQYYEEEERQRGNFPDRFSGHQFPNYSSELNVNALLLGDSALYLCASSPQGGAYNEQFFGPGTRLTVL.

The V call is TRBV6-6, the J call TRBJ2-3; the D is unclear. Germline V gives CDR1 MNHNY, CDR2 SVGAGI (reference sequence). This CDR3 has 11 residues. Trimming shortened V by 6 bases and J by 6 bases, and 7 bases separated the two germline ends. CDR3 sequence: CASSRRDTQYF. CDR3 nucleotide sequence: TGTGCCAGCAGCCGCAGGGATACGCAGTATTTT.

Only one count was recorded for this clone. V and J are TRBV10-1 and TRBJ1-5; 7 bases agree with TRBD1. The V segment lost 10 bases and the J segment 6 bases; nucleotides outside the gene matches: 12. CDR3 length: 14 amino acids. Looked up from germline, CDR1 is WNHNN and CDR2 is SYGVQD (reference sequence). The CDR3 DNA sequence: TGCGCCACATACAGGGGCAAAGGCGGTCAGCCCCAGCATTTT. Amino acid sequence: CATYRGKGGQPQHF.

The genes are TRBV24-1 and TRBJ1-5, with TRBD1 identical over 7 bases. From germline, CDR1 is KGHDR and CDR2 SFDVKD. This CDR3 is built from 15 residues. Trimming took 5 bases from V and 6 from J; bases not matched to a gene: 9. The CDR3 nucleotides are TGTGCCACCAGTGGACGACAGGGCGAAGGTCAGCCCCAGCATTTT. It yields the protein CATSGRQGEGQPQHF.

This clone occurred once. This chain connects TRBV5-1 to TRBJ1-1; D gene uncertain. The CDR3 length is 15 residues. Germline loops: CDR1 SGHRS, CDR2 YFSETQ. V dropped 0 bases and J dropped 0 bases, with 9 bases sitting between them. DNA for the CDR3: TGCGCCAGCAGCTTGGTGTCTCTCCTGAACACTGAAGCTTTCTTT. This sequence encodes CASSLVSLLNTEAFF.

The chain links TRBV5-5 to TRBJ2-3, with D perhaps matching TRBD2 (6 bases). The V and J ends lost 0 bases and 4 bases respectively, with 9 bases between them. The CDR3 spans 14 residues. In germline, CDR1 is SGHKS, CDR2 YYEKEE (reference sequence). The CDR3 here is CASSLATGADTQYF. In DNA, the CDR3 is TGTGCCAGCAGCTTGGCCACGGGGGCAGATACGCAGTATTTT.

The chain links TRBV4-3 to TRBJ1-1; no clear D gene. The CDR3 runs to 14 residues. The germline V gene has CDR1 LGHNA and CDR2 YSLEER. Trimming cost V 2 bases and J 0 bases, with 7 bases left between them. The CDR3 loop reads CASSQFQVNTEAFF. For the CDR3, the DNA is TGCGCCAGCAGCCAATTTCAGGTGAACACTGAAGCTTTCTTT.

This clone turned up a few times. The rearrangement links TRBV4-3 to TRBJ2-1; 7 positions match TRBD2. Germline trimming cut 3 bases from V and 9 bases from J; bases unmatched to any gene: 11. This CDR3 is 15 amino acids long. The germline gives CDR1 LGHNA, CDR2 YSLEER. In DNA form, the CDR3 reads TGCGCCAGCAGCCAGGGCGCGGGAGTCCCCCCTGAGCAGTTCTTC. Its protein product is CASSQGAGVPPEQFF.

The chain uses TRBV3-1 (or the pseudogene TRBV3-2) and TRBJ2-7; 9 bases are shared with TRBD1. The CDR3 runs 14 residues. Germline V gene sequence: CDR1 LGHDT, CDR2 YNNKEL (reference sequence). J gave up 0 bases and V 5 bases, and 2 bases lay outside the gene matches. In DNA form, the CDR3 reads TGTGCCAGCAGCGGGACAGGGAGCTCCTACGAGCAGTACTTC. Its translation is CASSGTGSSYEQYF.

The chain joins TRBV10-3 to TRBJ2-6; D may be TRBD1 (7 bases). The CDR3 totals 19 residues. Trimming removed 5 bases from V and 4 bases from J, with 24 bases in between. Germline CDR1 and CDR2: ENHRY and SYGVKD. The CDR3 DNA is TGTGCCATCAGTAGGGTACCGCGGCAGGGGGGTACGGGGGCCAACGTCCTGACTTTC. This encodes CAISRVPRQGGTGANVLTF.

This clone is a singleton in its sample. CDR3 sequence (DNA): TGTGCCAGCAGTAAACAACAGGGTAGAAGCGAGACCCAGTACTTC. Translating gives CASSKQQGRSETQYF. The chain recombines TRBV6-5 with TRBJ2-5; TRBD1 is a possible D gene (6 bases). Trimming pared 5 bases from V and 5 bases from J, leaving 18 bases between. Germline V gene sequence: CDR1 MNHEY, CDR2 SVGAGI. The CDR3 runs to 15 residues.

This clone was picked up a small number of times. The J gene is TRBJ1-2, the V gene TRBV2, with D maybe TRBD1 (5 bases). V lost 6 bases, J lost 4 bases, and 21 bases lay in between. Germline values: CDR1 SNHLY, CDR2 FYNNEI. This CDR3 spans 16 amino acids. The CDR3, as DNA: TGTGCCAGCAGAACAGGCGTGGGACTAATGGCCTATGGCTACACCTTC. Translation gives CASRTGVGLMAYGYTF.

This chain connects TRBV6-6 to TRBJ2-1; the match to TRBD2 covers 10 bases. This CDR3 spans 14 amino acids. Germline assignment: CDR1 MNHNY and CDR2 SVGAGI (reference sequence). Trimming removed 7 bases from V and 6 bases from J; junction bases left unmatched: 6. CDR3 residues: CASKTPSGGNEQFF. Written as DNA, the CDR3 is TGTGCCAGCAAAACACCTAGCGGGGGCAATGAGCAGTTCTTC.

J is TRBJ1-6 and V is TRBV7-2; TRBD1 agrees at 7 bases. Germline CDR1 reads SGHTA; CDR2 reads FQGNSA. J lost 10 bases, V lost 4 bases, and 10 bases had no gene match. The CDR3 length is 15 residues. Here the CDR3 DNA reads TGTGCCAGCAGCTCTCGGCAGGGGGGCGGGTCACCCCTCCACTTT. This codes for CASSSRQGGGSPLHF.

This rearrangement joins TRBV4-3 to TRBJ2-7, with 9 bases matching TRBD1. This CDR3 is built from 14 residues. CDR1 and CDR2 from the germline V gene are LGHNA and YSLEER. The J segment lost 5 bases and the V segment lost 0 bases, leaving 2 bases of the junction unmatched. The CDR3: CASSQEQGAHEQYF. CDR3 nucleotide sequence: TGCGCCAGCAGCCAAGAACAGGGGGCCCACGAGCAGTACTTC.

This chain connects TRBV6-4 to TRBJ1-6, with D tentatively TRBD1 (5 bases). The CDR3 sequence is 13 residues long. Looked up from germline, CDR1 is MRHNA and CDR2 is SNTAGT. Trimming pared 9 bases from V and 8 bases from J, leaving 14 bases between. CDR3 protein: CARKDGGDSPLHF. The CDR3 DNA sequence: TGTGCCAGAAAAGACGGGGGTGATTCACCCCTCCACTTT.

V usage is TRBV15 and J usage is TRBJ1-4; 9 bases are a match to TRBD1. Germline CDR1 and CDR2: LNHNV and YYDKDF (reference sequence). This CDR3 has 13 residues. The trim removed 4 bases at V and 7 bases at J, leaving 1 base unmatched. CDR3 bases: TGTGCCACCAGCACGGGACAGGGTGAAAAACTGTTTTTT. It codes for CATSTGQGEKLFF.

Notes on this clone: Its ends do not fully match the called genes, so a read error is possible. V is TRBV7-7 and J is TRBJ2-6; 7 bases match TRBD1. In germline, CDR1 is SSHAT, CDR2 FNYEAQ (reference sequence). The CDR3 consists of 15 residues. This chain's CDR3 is CASSRDRAGANVLTF. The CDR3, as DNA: TGTGCTAGCAGCCGCGACAGGGCTGGGGCCAACGTCCTGACTTTC.

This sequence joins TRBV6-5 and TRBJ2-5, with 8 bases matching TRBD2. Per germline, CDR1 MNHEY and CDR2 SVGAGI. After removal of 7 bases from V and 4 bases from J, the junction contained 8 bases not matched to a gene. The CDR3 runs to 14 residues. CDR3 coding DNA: TGTGCCAGCAATATGGCGGGGGGTGGAGAGACCCAGTACTTC. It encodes CASNMAGGGETQYF.